The 21 T cell receptor beta chains below were found in one sample sequenced in a study of spatial heterogeneity in lung cancer. Findings and caveats of the study: For expanded intratumoral alpha and beta TCRs, counts tracked tumor mutation counts.

Stated time point: sample taken at primary tumor resection. Their specific antigens are unknown. TCRdb used MiXCR to reprocess the 5' RACE reads, holding one entry per CDR3 protein. The sample shows more than 15,000 distinct CDR3 sequences, 6.2% of them seen only once. Source: lung tumor tissue, taken at surgery. These receptors were taken from a male donor with early-stage non-small cell lung cancer.

This clonotype was picked up many times. The library was built for alpha chains, so this beta chain is an off-target read and its size means little. The J gene is TRBJ1-5, the V gene TRBV12-3 or TRBV12-4; tentatively, D is TRBD1 (6 bases). This CDR3 has 19 residues. The V gene lost 6 bases and the J gene lost 1 base, with 25 bases spanning the gap. Here the CDR3 DNA reads TGTGCCAGCAGACAAAACCGGGACACGGTTTCACTGAGCAATCAGCCCCAGCATTTT. It encodes CASRQNRDTVSLSNQPQHF.

This clonotype was picked up many times. The library was prepared for alpha chains; this beta chain is a stray read, so its frequency means little. J is TRBJ2-5 and V is TRBV29-1; no clear D. V was trimmed by 5 bases and J by 9 bases, leaving 25 bases between them. CDR1 is SQVTM, CDR2 ANQGSEA, per germline. CDR3 length equals 15 residues. The CDR3 DNA reads as TGCAGCGTTCGTCGAGATTCCTACAGACCGTATTCCCAGTACTTC. It yields the protein CSVRRDSYRPYSQYF.

This clonotype was counted ten times or more. This beta chain is an off-target read within a library intended for alpha chains, so its frequency means little. The chain joins TRBV5-1 to TRBJ2-5, with TRBD1 identical over 10 bases. Germline V gene data show CDR1 as SGHRS and CDR2 as YFSETQ. This CDR3 comprises 16 residues. The V and J ends lost 4 bases and 5 bases, in that order; junction bases with no gene match: 11. The CDR3 spells CASSVTGTGEFETQYF. CDR3 bases: TGCGCCAGCAGCGTTACCGGGACAGGGGAGTTTGAGACCCAGTACTTC.

This clonotype came up many times. The size of this beta chain means little, since it is a stray read in a library made for alpha chains. The chain uses TRBV4-3 and TRBJ2-1, with D hard to call. Germline CDR1 and CDR2: LGHNA and YSLEER. The CDR3 is made up of 15 amino acids. Trimming cost V 3 bases and J 8 bases, with 17 bases left between them. The DNA for the CDR3 is TGCGCCAGCAGCCAGTTCTCTCGGTATGGCGATGAGCAGTTCTTC. Its translation: CASSQFSRYGDEQFF.

This clonotype has at least ten counts. As an off-target read in a library built for alpha chains, this beta chain has a frequency of little significance. The rearrangement uses TRBV7-2 and TRBJ2-1, with D possibly TRBD1 on 5 matching bases. With 3 bases removed from V and 9 bases from J, the gap between germline ends came to 12 bases. Germline CDR1 reads SGHTA; CDR2 reads FQGNSA. The CDR3 contains 13 residues. The CDR3 spells CASSFLQGTEQFF. For the CDR3, the DNA is TGTGCCAGCAGCTTCTTGCAGGGTACTGAGCAGTTCTTC. The full variable domain, its missing parts supplied by reference TRBV7-2 and TRBJ2-1, is GAGVSQSPSNKVTEKGKDVELRCDPISGHTALYWYRQSLGQGLEFLIYFQGNSAPDKSGLPSDRFSAERTGGSVSTLTIQRTQQEDSAVYLCASSFLQGTEQFFGPGTRLTVL.

There are many counts of this clonotype. This beta chain is off target for a library built for alpha chains, so its abundance means little. V usage is TRBV27 and J usage is TRBJ2-3, with TRBD2 identical over 14 bases. J lost 6 bases, V lost 0 bases, and 2 bases had no gene match. The CDR3 runs 16 residues. Germline loops: CDR1 MNHEY, CDR2 SMNVEV (reference sequence). The CDR3 coding sequence is TGTGCCAGCAGTTTATCCGGGACTAGCGGGAGCGATACGCAGTATTTT. Translated: CASSLSGTSGSDTQYF.

This clonotype was observed many times. The library was designed around alpha chains, so this beta chain is a stray read whose abundance carries little weight. The rearrangement uses TRBV20-1 and TRBJ2-7, with 9 bases fitting TRBD1. Germline values: CDR1 DFQATT, CDR2 SNEGSKA (reference sequence). This CDR3 is built from 13 residues. V was clipped by 3 bases and J by 7 bases; unmatched bases: 7. This CDR3 reads CSASFTGGGEQYF. In DNA form, the CDR3 reads TGCAGTGCTAGCTTTACAGGGGGCGGAGAGCAGTACTTC.

For this clonotype: This beta chain appears as a stray read in a library generated for alpha chains; its size is not informative. J is TRBJ1-5 and V is TRBV4-1; TRBD1 agrees at 8 bases. The CDR3 is 17 amino acids. V gave up 1 base and J gave up 0 bases; unmatched junction bases: 5. Germline V gives CDR1 MGHRA, CDR2 YSYEKL. CDR3 DNA sequence: TGCGCCAGCAGCCAAGCTCTGACAGGGGATAGCAATCAGCCCCAGCATTTT. It specifies CASSQALTGDSNQPQHF.

This clonotype was recorded many times. In a library made to pick up alpha chains, this beta chain is a stray read with a size that means little. The chain has TRBV6-5 and TRBJ2-1; the match to TRBD2 covers 11 bases. V dropped 1 base and J dropped 10; count of bases not matched to a gene: 18. Per germline, CDR1 MNHEY and CDR2 SVGAGI. This CDR3 is built from 19 residues. The CDR3 DNA follows: TGTGCCAGCAGTTACTTGCCGCTAGCGGGAGGACCCCCGCGAAGAGAGCAGTTCTTC. Its translation is CASSYLPLAGGPPRREQFF.

This clonotype has at least ten counts. For a library built for alpha chains, this beta chain is a stray read; little rests on its size. This chain connects TRBV10-3 to TRBJ2-3; 10 positions agree with TRBD2. In germline, CDR1 is ENHRY, CDR2 SYGVKD. Germline trimming cut 6 bases from V and 6 bases from J; bases unmatched to any gene: 9. The CDR3 consists of 15 residues. The chain's CDR3 is CAISEAGGHGDTQYF. DNA for the CDR3: TGTGCCATCAGCGAAGCGGGAGGGCACGGGGATACGCAGTATTTT.

Ten or more counts support this clonotype. This beta chain was picked up by a library intended for alpha chains and is off target, so its count carries little meaning. This chain uses TRBV20-1 with TRBJ2-5, with a possible D match to TRBD1 (5 bases). V was pared by 2 bases and J by 2 bases, with 18 bases between. CDR1 and CDR2 (germline): DFQATT, SNEGSKA (reference sequence). The length of the CDR3 is 16 residues. The CDR3 DNA sequence: TGCAGTGCTAGACCTCTTGGGTGGGGCCTGCAAGAGACCCAGTACTTC. This sequence encodes CSARPLGWGLQETQYF.

This clonotype was seen ten or more times. This beta chain is an off-target read within a library intended for alpha chains, so its frequency means little. The chain couples TRBV20-1 to TRBJ1-5, with 7 bases identical to TRBD1. The CDR3 covers 16 residues. J gave up 3 bases and V 6 bases, and 14 bases lay outside the gene matches. Germline loops: CDR1 DFQATT, CDR2 SNEGSKA (reference sequence). CDR3 amino acids: CSAHPPGTANNQPQHF. The CDR3 nucleotides read TGCAGTGCCCACCCCCCCGGGACAGCCAACAATCAGCCCCAGCATTTT.

This clonotype was found many times. The library was prepared for alpha chains; this beta chain is a stray read, so its frequency means little. The V gene is TRBV5-1, the J gene TRBJ1-5, with D perhaps TRBD1 (5 bases). Per germline, CDR1 SGHRS and CDR2 YFSETQ. V was pared by 5 bases and J by 0 bases, with 12 bases between. This CDR3 region has 15 residues. The DNA of the CDR3 is TGCGCCAGCAGTCCGGACGGACATAGCAATCAGCCCCAGCATTTT. Its translation: CASSPDGHSNQPQHF.

This clonotype was seen at least ten times. Within a library made for alpha chains, this beta chain is off target, and its count is uninformative. This chain links TRBV5-5 with TRBJ2-3, with 7 bases that match TRBD1. The CDR3 sequence is 14 residues long. J was trimmed by 2 bases and V by 4 bases; bases with no gene match: 4. Germline lookup yields CDR1 SGHKS and CDR2 YYEKEE (reference sequence). The CDR3, as DNA: TGTGCCAGCAGCCCTACAGGGGACACAGATACGCAGTATTTT. This sequence encodes CASSPTGDTDTQYF.

This clonotype was counted ten times or more. This beta chain is a stray read from a library made for alpha chains; its abundance is not meaningful. CDR3 coding DNA: TGCAGTGCCGCTAGCTCCTACGAGCAGTACTTC. Translated, it gives CSAASSYEQYF. The rearrangement links TRBV20-1 to TRBJ2-7; D ambiguous. The CDR3 sequence is 11 residues long. The ends were cut back, 6 bases at V and 0 bases at J, with 6 bases in the middle. CDR1 is DFQATT, CDR2 SNEGSKA, per germline (reference sequence).

This clonotype was recorded at least ten times. This beta chain is off target for a library built for alpha chains, so its abundance means little. V and J are TRBV18 and TRBJ2-1; perhaps TRBD2 as D (5 bases). V lost 1 base, J lost 7 bases, and 8 bases lay in between. The CDR3 has 13 amino acids. Germline assignment: CDR1 KGHSH and CDR2 LQKENI. The CDR3 is CASSPLRENEQFF. CDR3 in DNA: TGTGCCAGCTCACCACTACGGGAAAATGAGCAGTTCTTC. Filled out from reference TRBV18 and TRBJ2-1, the complete variable domain reads NAGVMQNPRHLVRRRGQEARLRCSPMKGHSHVYWYRQLPEEGLKFMVYLQKENIIDESGMPKERFSAEFPKEGPSILRIQQVVRGDSAAYFCASSPLRENEQFFGPGTRLTVL.

Turning to this clonotype: Since the library was made to target alpha chains, this beta chain is a stray read and its abundance is not meaningful. CDR3 in amino acids: CASSPLSGFSEAFF. The CDR3 DNA reads as TGTGCCAGCAGCCCACTTTCAGGATTCTCTGAAGCTTTCTTT. V is TRBV28 and J is TRBJ1-1; D call uncertain. V was shortened by 6 bases and J by 6 bases, with 17 bases between the two germline ends. CDR3 length: 14 amino acids. Germline V gene data show CDR1 as MDHEN and CDR2 as SYDVKM.

This clonotype is medium-sized. A library made for alpha chains picked up this beta chain off target, so its size means little. The rearrangement uses TRBV5-1 and TRBJ1-4, with TRBD1 matching 11 bases. V shed 4 bases and J 7 bases; nucleotides not matched to a gene: 12. This CDR3 has 17 amino acids. Germline V CDR1 and CDR2: SGHRS, YFSETQ. CDR3 in amino acids: CASSHGQGAEGREKLFF. CDR3 bases: TGCGCCAGCAGCCACGGACAGGGGGCAGAAGGACGTGAAAAACTGTTTTTT. Full variable domain (rest looked up from reference TRBV5-1 and TRBJ1-4): KAGVTQTPRYLIKTRGQQVTLSCSPISGHRSVSWYQQTPGQGLQFLFEYFSETQRNKGNFPGRFSGRQFSNSRSEMNVSTLELGDSALYLCASSHGQGAEGREKLFFGSGTQLSVL.

Many counts were recorded for this clonotype. This beta chain came through as a stray read in a library set up for alpha chains, and its size says little. The chain employs TRBV20-1 and TRBJ2-1; 14 positions match TRBD2. V trimming: 6 bases; J trimming: 7 bases; junction bases outside the gene matches: 5. Germline-derived CDR1 and CDR2 are DFQATT and SNEGSKA (reference sequence). The CDR3 has 14 amino acids. CDR3 DNA: TGCAGTGCGCGACTAGCGGGAGGGCCTAATGAGCAGTTCTTC. Protein sequence: CSARLAGGPNEQFF.

This clonotype has ten or more counts. Found in a library prepared for alpha chains, this beta chain is an off-target read, and its abundance has little meaning. The chain employs TRBV29-1 and TRBJ1-2, with TRBD1 matching 7 bases. In germline, CDR1 is SQVTM, CDR2 ANQGSEA. The V gene end was trimmed by 5 bases and the J gene end by 3 bases; junction bases not matched to a gene: 3. This CDR3 has 12 residues. The CDR3 sequence: CSVRQGDYGYTF. Here the CDR3 DNA reads TGCAGCGTTCGACAGGGCGACTATGGCTACACCTTC.

Details on this clonotype: The size of this beta chain means little, since it is a stray read in a library made for alpha chains. J is TRBJ1-2 and V is TRBV18, with D unresolved. Germline CDR1 KGHSH, CDR2 LQKENI. The CDR3 length is 13 residues. V lost 6 bases and J 0 bases, leaving 8 bases between the germline ends. CDR3 region: CASSQPANYGYTF. Written as DNA, the CDR3 is TGTGCCAGCTCCCAGCCTGCTAACTATGGCTACACCTTC.